This TCR beta chain was documented in a study of T cells in Graves' hyperthyroidism and ophthalmopathy. Patients showing uncontrolled infection, other autoimmune disease, pregnancy or lactation were ineligible. Isolation of PBMCs was performed on 9.5 to 10 ml fresh peripheral blood. From RNA transcripts, TCR beta CDR3 regions were amplified. HTBI primers were used for first-round RT-PCR of the TCR CDR3. Each CDR3 protein is one row after TCRdb ran MiXCR on the multiplex PCR reads. The repertoire holds about 500,000 distinct CDR3 sequences, with 15% to 20% as singletons. Study-level results: Ophthalmopathy was identified by the model a median about 6 months ahead of onset. By a 13 V-J model, ophthalmopathy was set apart from stable hyperthyroidism.

Trimming left V 3 bases short and J 7 bases short, with 27 bases between. The CDR3 spans 17 residues. Germline-derived CDR1 and CDR2 are DFQATT and SNEGSKA (reference sequence). This clonotype was recorded at least ten times. Its specificity is not known. The source of this sequence is a woman under 30 with Graves' hyperthyroidism. Sequencing used blood. This chain uses TRBV20-1 with TRBJ2-5; possibly TRBD1 for D (5 bases). Written as DNA, the CDR3 is TGCAGTGCTAGTTCGAGTACCCAGGGAAATGTTCGTGGGACCCAGTACTTC. It yields the protein CSASSSTQGNVRGTQYF.